This T cell receptor beta chain originates from a study of lymphopenia after photon versus proton radiotherapy. Study-level findings and limits: Post-nadir TCR diversity decline inversely tracked overall survival among those who died. Better survival with proton therapy was suggested as possible, not demonstrated. Under photons, naive T cells and diversity fell while effector/memory populations rose. Post-nadir diversity loss with photons came from oligoclonal expansion, particularly CD8+ Temra cells.

Looked up from germline, CDR1 is PRHDT and CDR2 is FYEKMQ (reference sequence). CDR3 length: 13 residues. Trimming took 6 bases from V and 4 from J; bases not matched to a gene: 4. About this clone: No antigen is known for it.

Profiling relied on immunoSEQ multiplex PCR, and the TCRdb table lists in-frame clones only, not all of them. The sample lists 150,000 to 200,000 clones, roughly nine tenths occurring once. The genes are TRBV13 and TRBJ2-3, with 7 bases matching TRBD1. This TCR came from a man over 45 with gastric cancer. Sequencing used peripheral blood, obtained from a patient treated with photon-based radiotherapy. The CDR3 loop reads CASRPGGADTQYF. CDR3 DNA: TGTGCCAGCAGACCAGGGGGAGCAGATACGCAGTATTTT.